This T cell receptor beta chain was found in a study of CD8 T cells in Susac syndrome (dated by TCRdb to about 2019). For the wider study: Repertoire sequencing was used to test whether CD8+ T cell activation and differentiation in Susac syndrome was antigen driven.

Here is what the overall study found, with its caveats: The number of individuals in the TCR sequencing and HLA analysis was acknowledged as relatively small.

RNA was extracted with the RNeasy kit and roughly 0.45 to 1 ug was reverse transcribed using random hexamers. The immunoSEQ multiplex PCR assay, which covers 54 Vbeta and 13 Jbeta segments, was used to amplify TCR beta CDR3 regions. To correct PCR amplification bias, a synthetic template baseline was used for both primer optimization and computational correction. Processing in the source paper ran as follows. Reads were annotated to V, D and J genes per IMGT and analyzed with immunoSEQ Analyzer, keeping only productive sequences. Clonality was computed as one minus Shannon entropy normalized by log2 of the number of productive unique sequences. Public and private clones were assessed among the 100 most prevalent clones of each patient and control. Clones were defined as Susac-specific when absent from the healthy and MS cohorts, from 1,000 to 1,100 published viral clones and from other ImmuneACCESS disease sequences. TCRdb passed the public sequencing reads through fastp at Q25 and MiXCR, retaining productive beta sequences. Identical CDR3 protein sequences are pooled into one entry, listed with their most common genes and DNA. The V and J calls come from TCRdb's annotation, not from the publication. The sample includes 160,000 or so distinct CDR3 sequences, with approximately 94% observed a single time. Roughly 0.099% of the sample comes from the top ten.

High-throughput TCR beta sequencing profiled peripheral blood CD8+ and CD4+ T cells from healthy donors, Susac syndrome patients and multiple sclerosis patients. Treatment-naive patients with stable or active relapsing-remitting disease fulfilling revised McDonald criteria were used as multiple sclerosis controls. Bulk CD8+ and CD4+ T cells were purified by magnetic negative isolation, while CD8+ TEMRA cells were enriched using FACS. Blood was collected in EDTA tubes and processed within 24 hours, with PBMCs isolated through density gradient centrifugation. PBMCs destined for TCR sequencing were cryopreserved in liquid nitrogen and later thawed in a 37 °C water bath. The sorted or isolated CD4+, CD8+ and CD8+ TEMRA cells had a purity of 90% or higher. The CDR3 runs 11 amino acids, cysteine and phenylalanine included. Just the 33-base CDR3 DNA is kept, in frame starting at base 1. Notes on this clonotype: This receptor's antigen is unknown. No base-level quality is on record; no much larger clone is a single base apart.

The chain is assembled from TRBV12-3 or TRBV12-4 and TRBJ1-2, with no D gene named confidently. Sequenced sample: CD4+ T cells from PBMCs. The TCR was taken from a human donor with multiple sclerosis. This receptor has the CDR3 CAGSSNYGYTF. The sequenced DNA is TGTGCGGGCAGCTCTAACTATGGCTACACCTTC.